The text below deals with one TCR beta chain. The protocol was immunoSEQ multiplex PCR, while the TCRdb copy is restricted to in-frame clones and leaves out a portion. The table lists roughly 170,000 clones, around 80% of them singletons. This sample stems from a study of blood T cell repertoires in COVID-19. Study-wide background: Donors in the United States, Italy and Spain gave samples during acute or convalescent COVID-19. Sources were T cells, B-cell-depleted T cells, or PBMCs; the material itself was cDNA or gDNA.

CDR1 and CDR2 (germline): SNHLY, FYNNEI. Trimming at V came to 1 base and at J to 10 bases, leaving 12 bases not matched to a gene. The CDR3 length is 16 residues. Sample: peripheral blood. The chain uses TRBV2 and TRBJ2-1, with 8 bases fitting TRBD2. The source is a human donor in a cohort sampled during active COVID-19. CDR3 loop: CASSEVAGGLSAEQFF. The CDR3 bases are TGTGCCAGCAGTGAAGTGGCGGGGGGACTCTCCGCGGAGCAGTTCTTC.